This record concerns one T cell receptor beta chain sequence. This clonotype was counted ten times or more. There is no known antigen for this receptor. Per-base qualities were not stored, and no clone one base away is much larger. The cysteine opens and the phenylalanine closes a CDR3 of 14 amino acids. Only the CDR3 part of the read is kept: 42 bases, read in frame from the first base. The junction carries 20 bases between V and J, which are trimmed by 6 bases and 5 bases respectively. The germline V gene (reference sequence) sets CDR1 to DFQATT and CDR2 to SNEGSKA. RNA was isolated from bulk, unsorted tissue, and RNA quality was assessed with a NanoDrop ND-1000 and an Agilent 2100. All donors had newly diagnosed lung cancer, had not received prior chemotherapy, and were admitted for thoracic surgery in China between August and November 2014. Anyone who had undergone radiotherapy or chemotherapy before, or who had another cancer at the same time, was left out of the study. Surgical tissue pieces of roughly 1-2 cm3 were preserved in RNAlater solution and were kept at -80 degrees C until use.

Receptor amplification or capture employed multiplex PCR. Sequencing instrument: Illumina HiSeq 2500. TCRbeta libraries were built by three rounds of nested PCR using primers (Table S4), following protocols modified from ARM-PCR. Before sequencing, PCR products in the 200-500 bp range were cut out of the gel and cleaned up using the QIAquick gel extraction kit. The authors processed their data as follows. Reads were cleaned with Trimmomatic, merged with FLASH into complete CDR3 sequences, and assigned to V(D)J germline segments with MiTCR. Clonal diversity was calculated as the inverse Simpson's index using VDJtools. A read counted as productive if the sequence was in-frame and lacked a premature stop codon. TCRdb reprocessing: public reads trimmed at Q25 with fastp, clones called with MiXCR, in-frame beta chains kept. Rows with one shared CDR3 protein collapse into an entry with the most common genes and DNA. Here the V and J calls rest on TCRdb's processing, not on the authors' analysis. Here the sample has 55,000 to 70,000 distinct CDR3 sequences; 60% occur a single time. 20% to 25% of the sample is held by the ten biggest clonotypes.

The sample is drawn from a study of tumor and adjacent non-tumor tissue in lung cancer (dated 2018 in TCRdb). Background for the entire study: Patients with adenocarcinoma (approximately twelve), squamous cell carcinoma (2) and small cell lung cancer (1) were included in the cohort. For each patient, one tumor sample and one normal lung sample were taken, giving about 31 paired specimens that underwent TCRbeta CDR3 sequencing. Sequencing produced around 130,000,000 productive TCRbeta reads in total, an average of about 4.17 million reads per sample. Bulk TCRbeta repertoires were compared between lung tumor tissue and matched distant non-tumor lung tissue obtained from 15 lung cancer patients. Ages among the 15 or so patients ranged from roughly 31 to 76 years, there were roughly ten men and 5 women, and disease was at TNM stage I to III. The paper's findings and limits, for the study overall: Significantly higher TCR diversity (inverse Simpson) was observed in tumor tissue than in normal lung tissue (approximately 400 vs 170, P = 0.0075, Mann-Whitney U test). Because peripheral blood was not sequenced, the blood TCRbeta repertoires of the lung cancer patients in the study went unexamined. The top 100 clones accounted for a significantly larger cumulative portion of the repertoire in normal lung than in tumor tissue. Neither the sequencing platform nor unique molecular identifiers are mentioned in the methods. Younger patients had significantly higher TCR diversity, and higher tumor TCR diversity was associated with shorter overall and disease-free survival. Only 15 patients were included in the cohort, and the need for larger samples and more detailed clinical data was noted by the authors.

This receptor was identified in a man aged 45-60 years with non-small cell lung cancer. The sample consisted of lung tumor tissue. This receptor chain uses TRBV20-1 and TRBJ2-7; the D call is possibly TRBD1 or TRBD2, each sharing 6 bases. The CDR3: CSAPVGGEMDEQYF. The DNA is TGCAGTGCCCCCGTGGGGGGCGAAATGGACGAGCAGTACTTC.